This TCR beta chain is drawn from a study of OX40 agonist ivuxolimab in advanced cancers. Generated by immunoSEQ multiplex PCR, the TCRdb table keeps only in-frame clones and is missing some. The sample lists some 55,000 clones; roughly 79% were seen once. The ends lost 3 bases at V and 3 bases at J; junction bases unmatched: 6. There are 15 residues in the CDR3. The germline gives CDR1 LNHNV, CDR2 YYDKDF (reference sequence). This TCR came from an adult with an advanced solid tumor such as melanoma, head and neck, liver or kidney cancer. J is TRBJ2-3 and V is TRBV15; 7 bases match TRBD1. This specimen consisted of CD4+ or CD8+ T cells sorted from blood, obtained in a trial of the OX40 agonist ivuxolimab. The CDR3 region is CATSRKGAGTDTQYF. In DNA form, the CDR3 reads TGTGCCACCAGCAGGAAGGGGGCTGGGACAGATACGCAGTATTTT.